Below, 27 T cell receptor beta chains from the same sample are listed, as sequenced in a study of cytomegalovirus exposure and HLA in healthy donors. The primer mix had 60 Vbeta and 13 Jbeta primers. Using immunoSEQ multiplex PCR, the repertoire was profiled, and TCRdb retains in-frame clones only, with some absent. The sample gives some 120,000 clones, 74% of which show up once; just over 2% is in the top ten. Sequencing input: PBMCs. The receptors come from a human donor in good health.

This chain connects TRBV5-1 to TRBJ2-7; D perhaps matches TRBD2 (6 bases). From germline, CDR1 is SGHRS and CDR2 YFSETQ. This CDR3 is built from 14 residues. Trimming shortened V by 3 bases and J by 6 bases, and 16 bases separated the two germline ends. The CDR3 DNA is TGCGCCAGCAGCTCGCGGGGAGGTTTTGGCGAGCAGTACTTC. Its protein product is CASSSRGGFGEQYF.

The CDR3 spells CASSTTGQGYEQYF. The DNA for the CDR3 is TGTGCCAGCAGCACGACAGGTCAAGGCTACGAGCAGTACTTC. This chain joins TRBV7-6 and TRBJ2-7, with a possible D match to TRBD1 (6 bases). Per germline, CDR1 SGHVS and CDR2 FNYEAQ. The CDR3 covers 14 residues. Between the trimmed V and J ends, which lost 5 bases and 3 bases, there was a span of 14 bases.

This sequence joins TRBV29-1 and TRBJ1-1; no firm D call. The CDR3 length is 14 residues. CDR1 is SQVTM, CDR2 ANQGSEA, per germline. Trimming took off 6 bases at V and 3 bases at J, with 17 bases between the two ends. CDR3 amino acids: CSVGVAIGDTEAFF. The CDR3 nucleotides read TGCAGCGTCGGGGTAGCCATCGGGGACACTGAAGCTTTCTTT. The entire variable domain, with the rest obtained from reference TRBV29-1 and TRBJ1-1, is as follows: SAVISQKPSRDICQRGTSLTIQCQVDSQVTMMFWYRQQPGQSLTLIATANQGSEATYESGFVIDKFPISRPNLTFSTLTVSNMSPEDSSIYLCSVGVAIGDTEAFFGQGTRLTVV.

This clone was seen only a few times. The V call is TRBV4-3, the J call TRBJ1-5; D is ambiguous. Trimming left V 4 bases short and J 0 bases short, with 10 bases between. The length of the CDR3 is 15 residues. Germline CDR1 reads LGHNA; CDR2 reads YSLEER. CDR3 DNA sequence: TGCGCCAGCAGCCGTTATCTTAATAGCAATCAGCCCCAGCATTTT. Residues: CASSRYLNSNQPQHF.

This rearrangement joins TRBV2 to TRBJ2-1; D unresolved. The CDR3 runs 13 residues. The V gene lost 8 bases and the J gene lost 5 bases, with 13 bases spanning the gap. Germline loops: CDR1 SNHLY, CDR2 FYNNEI. The CDR3 protein is CASRVDLNNEQFF. DNA for the CDR3: TGTGCCAGCCGGGTCGATCTTAACAATGAGCAGTTCTTC.

A few counts support this clone. This chain uses TRBV5-4 with TRBJ2-1; 8 nucleotides align to TRBD2. The CDR3 is made up of 14 amino acids. Per the germline V gene, CDR1 is SGHNT and CDR2 is YYREEE (reference sequence). Germline trimming cut 2 bases from V and 5 bases from J; bases unmatched to any gene: 3. CDR3 protein: CASSFPAGDNEQFF. The CDR3 DNA reads as TGTGCCAGCAGCTTCCCAGCGGGAGACAATGAGCAGTTCTTC.

This clone has just a few counts. The chain recombines TRBV5-6 with TRBJ1-2; D not certain. V lost 1 base and J 3 bases, leaving 13 bases between the germline ends. This CDR3 has 15 amino acids. Germline CDR1 is SGHDT and CDR2 is YYEEEE. The CDR3 spells CASSLLSDYYYGYTF. The CDR3 DNA sequence: TGTGCCAGCAGCTTGTTGTCAGATTATTACTATGGCTACACCTTC.

V usage is TRBV7-2 and J usage is TRBJ2-1, with D possibly matching TRBD2 (6 bases). V dropped 1 base and J dropped 10 bases, with 11 bases sitting between them. Germline CDR1 SGHTA, CDR2 FQGNSA. There are 13 residues in the CDR3. CDR3 sequence (DNA): TGTGCCAGCAGCTTAGGGGTTGGGGGGGAGCAGTTCTTC. Protein: CASSLGVGGEQFF.

The chain uses TRBV28 and TRBJ1-2, with D maybe TRBD1 (5 bases). Germline loops: CDR1 MDHEN, CDR2 SYDVKM. V lost 5 bases and J 8 bases, leaving 18 bases between the germline ends. The CDR3 totals 14 residues. The CDR3 sequence: CASSPPTGMGGYTF. CDR3 nucleotide sequence: TGTGCCAGCAGTCCGCCAACAGGAATGGGGGGCTACACCTTC.

The chain links TRBV30 to TRBJ1-1, with D tentatively TRBD1 (6 bases). The length of the CDR3 is 12 residues. Germline values: CDR1 GTSNPN, CDR2 SVGIG (reference sequence). The V and J ends lost 3 bases and 5 bases respectively, with 10 bases between them. This CDR3 reads CAWRATGTEAFF. The CDR3 DNA is TGTGCCTGGAGGGCCACAGGGACTGAAGCTTTCTTT.

The chain is built from TRBV14 and TRBJ2-5; D remains unclear. Germline assignment: CDR1 SGHDN and CDR2 FVKESK. Trimming left V 3 bases short and J 9 bases short, with 11 bases between. There are 12 residues in the CDR3. In DNA form, the CDR3 reads TGTGCCAGCAGCCAGACGGGTGGTTCCCAGTACTTC. Translated: CASSQTGGSQYF.

This clone showed up just a few times. V gene TRBV9 combines with J gene TRBJ2-3, with 12 positions matching TRBD1. Germline CDR1 and CDR2: SGDLS and YYNGEE. This CDR3 region has 17 residues. The V segment lost 3 bases and the J segment 4 bases; nucleotides outside the gene matches: 9. Here the CDR3 reads CASSDNPGQGASDTQYF. The CDR3 DNA sequence: TGTGCCAGCAGCGACAACCCGGGACAGGGGGCTTCAGATACGCAGTATTTT.

J is TRBJ2-1 and V is TRBV7-2, with 12 bases matching TRBD2. This CDR3 comprises 17 residues. From germline, CDR1 is SGHTA and CDR2 FQGNSA. Losses at the gene ends were 5 bases for V and 0 bases for J; bases not matched to a gene: 5. The CDR3 is CASSTTSGGLSYNEQFF. The CDR3 DNA reads TGTGCCAGCAGCACAACTAGCGGGGGGCTCTCCTACAATGAGCAGTTCTTC.

This chain joins TRBV4-1 and TRBJ1-1; possibly TRBD1 for D (5 bases). V dropped 1 base and J dropped 3 bases, with 18 bases sitting between them. Germline CDR1 and CDR2: MGHRA and YSYEKL. CDR3 length: 17 residues. The CDR3 loop reads CASSQVRWAGADTEAFF. CDR3 bases: TGCGCCAGCAGCCAAGTAAGGTGGGCTGGGGCGGACACTGAAGCTTTCTTT.

The chain employs TRBV2 and TRBJ2-2; TRBD2 might be the D (5 bases). V lost 3 bases to trimming and J lost 4 bases, with 12 bases between them. The CDR3 has 15 residues. Germline V gives CDR1 SNHLY, CDR2 FYNNEI. The CDR3 DNA reads TGTGCCAGCAGTGACAGGCTAGGGAGCACCGGGGAGCTGTTTTTT. Protein: CASSDRLGSTGELFF. Together with reference TRBV2 and TRBJ2-2, the CDR3 gives the full variable domain: EPEVTQTPSHQVTQMGQEVILRCVPISNHLYFYWYRQILGQKVEFLVSFYNNEISEKSEIFDDQFSVERPDGSNFTLKIRSTKLEDSAMYFCASSDRLGSTGELFFGEGSRLTVL.

This chain uses TRBV9 with TRBJ2-1; D is perhaps TRBD1 (6 bases). The germline V gene has CDR1 SGDLS and CDR2 YYNGEE. This CDR3 has 18 amino acids. The V and J ends lost 4 bases and 7 bases respectively, with 27 bases between them. This CDR3 reads CASSQHSLKNRALNEQFF. The CDR3 DNA follows: TGTGCCAGCAGCCAACACTCCCTTAAGAACAGGGCCCTGAATGAGCAGTTCTTC.

The CDR3 nucleotides are TGTGCCAGTAGTATTTCGCACAGGGGGAACACTGAAGCTTTCTTT. Its translation is CASSISHRGNTEAFF. This rearrangement joins TRBV19 to TRBJ1-1; TRBD1 agrees at 7 bases. Germline V gives CDR1 LNHDA, CDR2 SQIVND (reference sequence). The CDR3 contains 15 residues. V shed 3 bases, J shed 1 base, and the junction held 5 bases outside the gene matches.

The chain employs TRBV6-5 and TRBJ1-3; 11 positions agree with TRBD1. Germline trimming cut 6 bases from V and 4 bases from J; bases unmatched to any gene: 5. The CDR3 spans 15 residues. The V gene's germline CDR1 is MNHEY and CDR2 SVGAGI. The CDR3 DNA reads TGTGCCAGCAGAGGGACAGGGGGGAAAGGAAACACCATATATTTT. This sequence encodes CASRGTGGKGNTIYF.

The V call is TRBV6-6, the J call TRBJ2-6, with 8 bases matching TRBD1. Per germline, CDR1 MNHNY and CDR2 SVGAGI (reference sequence). This CDR3 contains 16 residues. With 5 bases clipped from V and 2 bases from J, the junction kept 5 bases outside the gene matches. The CDR3 coding sequence is TGTGCCAGCAGTACAGGGGGTGGTCCTGGGGCCAACGTCCTGACTTTC. Protein sequence: CASSTGGGPGANVLTF.

The chain recombines TRBV2 with TRBJ2-7; 7 nucleotides align to TRBD2. J gave up 6 bases and V 8 bases, and 13 bases lay outside the gene matches. CDR3 size: 14 residues. The germline V gene encodes CDR1 SNHLY and CDR2 FYNNEI. CDR3 loop: CASGGDPRAREQYF. CDR3 DNA: TGTGCCAGCGGGGGGGACCCTAGGGCACGCGAGCAGTACTTC.

This clone was counted once. V is TRBV7-2 and J is TRBJ1-1; the match to TRBD1 covers 9 bases. V gave up 0 bases and J gave up 1 base; unmatched junction bases: 3. This CDR3 has 16 residues. Germline lookup yields CDR1 SGHTA and CDR2 FQGNSA. The CDR3 here is CASSLAGTGQNTEAFF. Here the CDR3 DNA reads TGTGCCAGCAGCTTAGCGGGGACAGGGCAGAACACTGAAGCTTTCTTT.

This rearrangement joins TRBV5-6 to TRBJ2-1; TRBD1 matches at 9 bases. The CDR3 totals 14 residues. Germline V gene data show CDR1 as SGHDT and CDR2 as YYEEEE. The V and J ends lost 5 bases and 7 bases, in that order; junction bases with no gene match: 7. In DNA, the CDR3 is TGTGCCAGCAGGAGGGACAGGGCGGGGAATGAGCAGTTCTTC. Translating gives CASRRDRAGNEQFF.

This clone was seen ten or more times. The genes are TRBV4-2 and TRBJ2-7; TRBD2 agrees at 8 bases. The CDR3 spans 16 residues. With V trimmed by 4 bases and J by 0 bases, 8 bases remained unmatched. Germline V CDR1 and CDR2: LGHNA, YNFKEQ. The CDR3 DNA follows: TGTGCCAGCAGCCCTCTACTAGCGGATAGCTCCTACGAGCAGTACTTC. It translates to CASSPLLADSSYEQYF.

The chain links TRBV7-8 to TRBJ1-2; 10 nucleotides line up with TRBD1. Germline-derived CDR1 and CDR2 are SGHVS and FQNEAQ. CDR3 size: 16 residues. The junction had 10 bases not matched to a gene; V was cut back by 3 bases and J by 6 bases. This CDR3 reads CASSFLSQGQGNGYTF. CDR3 DNA: TGTGCCAGCAGCTTCTTAAGTCAGGGACAGGGGAATGGCTACACCTTC.

The chain employs TRBV10-2 and TRBJ2-1; TRBD2 aligns across 11 bases. The germline CDR1 and CDR2 sequences are WSHSY and SAAADI. This CDR3 has 15 residues. Trimming removed 6 bases from V and 7 bases from J; junction bases left unmatched: 8. The CDR3 nucleotides are TGCGCCAGCAGGGATACTAGCGGGAGTGGTAATGAGCAGTTCTTC. It encodes CASRDTSGSGNEQFF.

The V gene is TRBV6-6, the J gene TRBJ1-2, with TRBD1 identical over 9 bases. Germline-derived CDR1 and CDR2 are MNHNY and SVGAGI (reference sequence). V was clipped by 6 bases and J by 6 bases; unmatched bases: 5. The CDR3 has 13 residues. The CDR3: CASRKQGAHGYTF. CDR3 DNA: TGTGCCAGCAGGAAACAGGGGGCGCATGGCTACACCTTC.

In its sample, this clone was seen a few times. The rearrangement joins TRBV5-4 to TRBJ2-2; 7 bases match TRBD2. The CDR3 is 19 residues long. V gave up 4 bases and J gave up 8 bases; unmatched junction bases: 23. Germline V gene sequence: CDR1 SGHNT, CDR2 YYREEE (reference sequence). The DNA for the CDR3 is TGTGCCAGCAGCCATCGGAGGAGTCCCAGCGGGGTTTGGGTTGGGGAGCTGTTTTTT. Protein: CASSHRRSPSGVWVGELFF.